The clone carrying this T cell receptor (beta chain) was found a few times. CDR1 is LGHDT and CDR2 is YNNKEL in the germline V gene (reference sequence). With 4 bases removed from V and 4 bases from J, the gap between germline ends came to 17 bases. This CDR3 has 16 amino acids. It was with a sample-barcoded 5' primer and a J-beta primer mix that a second PCR of about 7 to 12 cycles was run. TCRdb analysed the 5' RACE reads with MiXCR anew, one entry per CDR3 protein. The sample yields under 800,000 distinct CDR3 sequences, 20% to 25% seen once. The data stem from a study of blood T cells in healthy people across ages.

The V and J genes are TRBV3-1 and TRBJ1-3; D might be TRBD1 (5 bases). The source is a man in his 70s in good health. The specimen was blood. CDR3 region: CASSPGLSQLGNTIYF. Here the CDR3 DNA reads TGTGCCAGCAGCCCGGGACTCTCCCAATTAGGAAACACCATATATTTT.